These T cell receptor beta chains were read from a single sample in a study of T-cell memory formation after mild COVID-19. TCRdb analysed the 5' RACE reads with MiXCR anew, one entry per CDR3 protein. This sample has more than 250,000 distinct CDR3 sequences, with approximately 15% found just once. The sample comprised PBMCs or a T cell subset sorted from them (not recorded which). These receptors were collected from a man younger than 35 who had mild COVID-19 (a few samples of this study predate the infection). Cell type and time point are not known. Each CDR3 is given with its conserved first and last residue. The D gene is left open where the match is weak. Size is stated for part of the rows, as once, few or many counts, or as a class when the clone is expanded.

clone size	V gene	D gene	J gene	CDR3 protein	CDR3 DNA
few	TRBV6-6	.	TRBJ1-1	CASSYSSKRGWNTEAFF	TGTGCCAGCAGTTACTCGAGTAAACGGGGGTGGAACACTGAAGCTTTCTTT
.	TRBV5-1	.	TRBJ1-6	CASSGGAGRYDSPLHF	TGCGCCAGCAGCGGAGGGGCGGGACGATATGATTCACCCCTCCACTTT
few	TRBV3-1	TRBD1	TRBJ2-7	CASKFGQGNEQYF	TGTGCCAGCAAATTTGGACAGGGCAACGAGCAGTACTTC
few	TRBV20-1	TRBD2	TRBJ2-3	CSARGLNTDTQYF	TGCAGTGCTAGGGGACTAAACACAGATACGCAGTATTTT
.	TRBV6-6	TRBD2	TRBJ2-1	CASRPSGGRNEQFF	TGTGCCAGCAGACCCAGCGGGGGGAGAAATGAGCAGTTCTTC
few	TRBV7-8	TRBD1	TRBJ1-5	CASSLRILRQGVNQPQHF	TGTGCCAGCAGCCTTAGAATACTGCGACAGGGCGTCAATCAGCCCCAGCATTTT
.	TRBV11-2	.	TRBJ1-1	CASSLEGQPYEAFF	TGTGCCAGCAGCTTAGAGGGTCAACCATATGAAGCTTTCTTT
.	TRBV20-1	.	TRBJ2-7	CSARVGLWEQYF	TGCAGTGCTAGAGTAGGGTTGTGGGAGCAGTACTTC
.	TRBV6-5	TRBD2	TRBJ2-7	CASSRTSSYEQYF	TGTGCCAGCAGTCGGACTAGCAGCTACGAGCAGTACTTC
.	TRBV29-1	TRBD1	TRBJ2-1	CSALRDRAYNEQFF	TGCAGCGCCCTCCGGGACAGGGCATACAATGAGCAGTTCTTC
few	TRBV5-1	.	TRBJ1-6	CASSFLDRDSPLHF	TGCGCCAGCAGCTTCTTAGACCGGGATTCACCCCTCCACTTT
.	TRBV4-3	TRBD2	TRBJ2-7	CASSQSLTSGGSYEQYF	TGCGCCAGCAGCCAATCACTAACCAGCGGGGGATCCTACGAGCAGTACTTC
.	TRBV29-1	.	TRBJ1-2	CSAGDTNYGYTF	TGCAGCGCCGGGGACACTAACTATGGCTACACCTTC